The entry that follows covers one T cell receptor (beta chain) sequence. This sample is part of a study of cytomegalovirus exposure and HLA in healthy donors. Deletions cut 1 base from V and 6 bases from J, with 13 bases between. Looked up from germline, CDR1 is MGHRA and CDR2 is YSYEKL. The CDR3 runs 14 residues. Primers included in the PCR were 60 Vbeta and 13 Jbeta primers. Profiled with immunoSEQ multiplex PCR; TCRdb holds only in-frame clones, not every one. The table lists roughly 180,000 clones, less than 90% of them singletons. Sequencing was done on a sample of PBMCs. This TCR was recovered from a boy under 18 in good health and CMV-seronegative. The chain has TRBV4-1 and TRBJ2-7; the D gene is possibly TRBD2 (6 bases). This CDR3 reads CASSQVIQGGEQYF. The CDR3 DNA sequence: TGCGCCAGCAGCCAAGTGATCCAGGGAGGCGAGCAGTACTTC.